These T cell receptor beta chains were read from a single sample in a study of blood T cell repertoires in COVID-19. This table comes from immunoSEQ multiplex PCR, and its TCRdb copy is limited to in-frame clones, with some not included. In the table there are some 300,000 clones, more than 70% of which are singletons. The sequenced material came from PBMCs or T cells enriched from blood (not recorded which). The receptors were sampled from a woman aged 55-75 years in a cohort exposed to, infected with or recovered from COVID-19 (not recorded which). Both conserved end residues are part of each CDR3. The D gene is left open where the match is weak.

>NA|TRBJ1-4|TRBV7-2
CASSRGSANEKLFF
TGTGCCAGCAGCCGGGGATCGGCTAATGAAAAACTGTTTTTT
>TRBD1|TRBJ2-7|TRBV7-3
CASSLRGGQGYEQYF
TGTGCCAGCAGCTTAAGAGGGGGACAGGGTTACGAGCAGTACTTC
>TRBD1|TRBJ1-2|TRBV28
CAIPAAPGGVGGYTF
TGTGCCATCCCCGCTGCCCCAGGGGGCGTGGGTGGCTACACCTTC
>NA|TRBJ2-2|TRBV29-1
CSVADQLGDTGELFF
TGCAGCGTTGCCGATCAGTTAGGGGACACCGGGGAGCTGTTTTTT
>NA|TRBJ1-1|TRBV7-3
CASRQSVGSRGTEAFF
TGTGCCAGCAGACAATCCGTCGGGAGTAGAGGCACTGAAGCTTTCTTT
>NA|TRBJ2-2|TRBV2
CASSVSGVVGELFF
TGTGCCAGCAGTGTTTCGGGGGTTGTCGGGGAGCTGTTTTTT
>NA|TRBJ1-1|TRBV10-2
CASRVSGNTEAFF
TGCGCCAGCAGGGTTTCAGGGAACACTGAAGCTTTCTTT
>NA|TRBJ2-5|TRBV4-1
CASSQAYLETQYF
TGCGCCAGCAGCCAAGCCTATCTAGAGACCCAGTACTTC
>NA|TRBJ2-2|TRBV7-3
CASSRVGTYNTGELFF
TGTGCCAGCAGCCGGGTCGGGACATACAACACCGGGGAGCTGTTTTTT
>NA|TRBJ2-6|TRBV15
CATSSGGFSGANVLTF
TGTGCCACCAGCAGTGGGGGGTTCTCTGGGGCCAACGTCCTGACTTTC
>TRBD2|TRBJ2-1|TRBV28
CASNPGLAVTNEQFF
TGTGCCAGCAATCCCGGACTAGCCGTTACCAATGAGCAGTTCTTC
>NA|TRBJ2-7|TRBV9
CASSVGAGYEQYF
TGTGCCAGCAGCGTGGGCGCCGGTTATGAGCAGTACTTC
>TRBD2|TRBJ2-7|TRBV7-2
CASSSQRGGRGSSYEQYF
TGTGCCAGCAGCTCCCAACGGGGCGGGCGGGGGAGCTCCTACGAGCAGTACTTC
>NA|TRBJ2-4|TRBV28
CAGSDSRAAKNIQYF
TGTGCCGGATCGGACAGCCGGGCAGCCAAAAACATTCAGTACTTC
>TRBD2|TRBJ2-3|TRBV7-3
CASTPSGASTDTQYF
TGTGCCAGCACCCCTAGCGGAGCTAGCACAGATACGCAGTATTTT
>NA|TRBJ2-5|TRBV4-2
CASSQVGGSETQYF
TGTGCCAGCAGCCAAGTTGGGGGCTCGGAGACCCAGTACTTC
>TRBD1|TRBJ1-6|TRBV30
CAWRPTGTGKLLSTDTYNSPLHF
TGTGCCTGGAGACCAACCGGGACAGGGAAATTACTGTCAACCGATACCTATAATTCACCCCTCCACTTT